One T cell receptor (beta chain) is described in this entry. What it recognizes is unknown. A much larger clone is a single base away; this may be a read error. Documented time point: patch test 1, 2 weeks after DPC sensitization. Treatment denoted: therapeutic diphenylcyclopropenone sensitization with weekly scalp DPC. In every case, blood was obtained before the patch test was applied. This sample stems from a study of human T cells and chemical hapten exposure. Study-level findings and limits: Expanded TCRs clustered into significantly more large CDR3 similarity groups than controls, the analysis revealed.

TCRdb re-derived calls from the RACE reads in MiXCR, one entry per CDR3 protein. The sample has 300,000 to 450,000 distinct CDR3 sequences; more than 4.5% are singletons. CDR3 length equals 15 residues. The germline V gene has CDR1 LGHNA and CDR2 YSLEER. V is TRBV4-3 and J is TRBJ1-6; no clear D. The sequence was obtained from a woman between 50 and 59 years old with alopecia areata. Some clones in this sample may be carry-over from other donors' samples. Material: whole blood, obtained in connection with sensitization to the hapten diphenylcyclopropenone (DPC). DNA of the CDR3: TGCGCCAGCAGCCAAGATGCCTCCTATAATTCACACCTCCACTTT. It is translated as CASSQDASYNSHLHF.